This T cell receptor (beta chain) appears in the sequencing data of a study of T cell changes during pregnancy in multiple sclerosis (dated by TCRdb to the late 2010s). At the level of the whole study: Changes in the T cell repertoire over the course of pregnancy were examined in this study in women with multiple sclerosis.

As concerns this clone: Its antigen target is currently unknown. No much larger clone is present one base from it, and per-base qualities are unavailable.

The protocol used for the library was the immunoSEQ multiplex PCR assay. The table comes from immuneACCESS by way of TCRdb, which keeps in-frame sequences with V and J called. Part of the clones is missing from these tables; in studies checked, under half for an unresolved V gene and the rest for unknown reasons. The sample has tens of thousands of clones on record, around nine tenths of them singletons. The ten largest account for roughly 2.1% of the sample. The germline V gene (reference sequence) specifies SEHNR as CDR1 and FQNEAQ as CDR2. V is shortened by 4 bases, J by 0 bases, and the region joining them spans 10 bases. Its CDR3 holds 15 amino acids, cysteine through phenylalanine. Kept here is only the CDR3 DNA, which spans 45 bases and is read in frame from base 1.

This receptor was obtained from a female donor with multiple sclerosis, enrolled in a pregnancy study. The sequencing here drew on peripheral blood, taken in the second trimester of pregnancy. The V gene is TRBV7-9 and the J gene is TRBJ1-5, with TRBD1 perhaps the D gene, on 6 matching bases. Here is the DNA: TGTGCCAGCAGCTCTGGACAGTATAGCAATCAGCCCCAGCATTTT. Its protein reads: CASSSGQYSNQPQHF.